Below, one T cell receptor beta chain is given with its context. Its antigen is unidentified. The data belong to a study of T cell repertoires in cytomegalovirus infection. Study information: In the study, CMV epitopes included recently identified HLA-C-restricted and well-studied HLA-B-restricted ones. Public TCR beta signatures were indicative of both CMV infection and a matching HLA type.

Overall study findings and caveats: Carriage of CMV together with the relevant HLA was identifiable through cumulative public TCR beta family frequency. HLA-C-restricted CMV-specific TCR beta clonotypes were dominant in the ex vivo response.

TCRdb re-called the reads with MiXCR, one entry per CDR3 protein. The sample lists 700,000 to 850,000 distinct CDR3 sequences, around a third occurring once. Trimming took 6 bases from V and 5 from J; bases not matched to a gene: 13. Germline V gene sequence: CDR1 MNHEY, CDR2 SVGAGI. The CDR3 has 16 amino acids. This TCR derives from a human donor in good health (CMV status not recorded). Some clones in this sample may be carry-over from other donors' samples. The chain links TRBV6-5 to TRBJ2-4, with 7 positions matching TRBD1. The sample here was cultured CD8+ T cells from PBMCs, taken from culture after CMV antigen stimulation. The CDR3 loop is CASSKGTVSLENIQYF. The CDR3 nucleotides are TGTGCCAGCAGCAAAGGGACAGTCAGCCTAGAAAACATTCAGTACTTC.